This T cell receptor (beta chain) was recorded in a study of T cells in Graves' hyperthyroidism and ophthalmopathy. About the study: Peripheral blood draws took place at initial diagnosis, ahead of any treatment.

The V end was cut by 5 bases, the J end by 4 bases, with 16 bases between. Germline CDR1 SGHTA, CDR2 FQGNSA. CDR3 size: 15 residues. General study points: The model's output predicted ophthalmopathy at a median of 6.5 months prior to onset.

RNA transcripts gave rise to amplified TCR beta CDR3 regions. HTBI primers were the set used in a first-round RT-PCR of the TCR CDR3. TCRdb processed the multiplex PCR reads anew with MiXCR; each CDR3 protein has one entry. This table has hundreds of thousands of distinct CDR3 sequences, about 15% appearing once. Hyperthyroidism of Graves' type that showed no ophthalmopathy progression within 18 months was stable. Diagnoses rested on clinical symptoms, serum thyroxine and TRAb, thyroid ultrasound and orbital computed tomography. This clonotype was observed at least ten times. Its matching antigen is unknown.

The TCR originated in a woman aged 25 to 39 with Graves' hyperthyroidism. The sample taken for sequencing was blood. The V gene is TRBV7-2, the J gene TRBJ2-3, with a possible D match to TRBD2 (6 bases). As DNA, the CDR3 is TGTGCCAGCAGCGCTAGCGTCCTACGAGCAGATACGCAGTATTTT. It is translated as CASSASVLRADTQYF.